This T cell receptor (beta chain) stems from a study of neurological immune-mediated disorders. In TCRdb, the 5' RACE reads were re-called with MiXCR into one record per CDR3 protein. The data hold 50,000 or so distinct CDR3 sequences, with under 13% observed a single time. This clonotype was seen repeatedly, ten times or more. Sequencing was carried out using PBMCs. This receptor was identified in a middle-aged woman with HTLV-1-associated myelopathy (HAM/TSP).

The CDR3: CASSEVRDSSSGNTIYF. The CDR3 nucleotides read TGTGCCAGCAGTGAAGTTCGGGACTCCAGCTCTGGAAACACCATATATTTT. The rearrangement links TRBV6-1 to TRBJ1-3; the D gene is possibly TRBD1 (5 bases). The germline V and J ends were trimmed by 1 base and 0 bases, with 13 bases remaining between them. Germline CDR1 MNHNS, CDR2 SASEGT. The CDR3 has 17 residues.